Presented here are 7 T cell receptor beta chains from one specimen sequenced in a study of radiotherapy plus CTLA-4 blockade in lung cancer. The repertoire was sequenced with immunoSEQ multiplex PCR; TCRdb's copy has only in-frame clones and lacks some. Found here are roughly 120,000 clones, nearly 80% of them singletons; the top ten hold about 5%. The sequences come from peripheral blood, collected from a patient treated with radiotherapy plus ipilimumab. The receptor set was obtained from a human donor with non-small cell lung cancer who had a partial response to radiotherapy plus ipilimumab.

The V call is TRBV4-2, the J call TRBJ1-4, with a possible D match to TRBD1 (5 bases). V was shortened by 0 bases and J by 4 bases, with 15 bases between the two germline ends. This CDR3 is 17 amino acids long. Germline lookup yields CDR1 LGHNA and CDR2 YNFKEQ. CDR3 bases: TGTGCCAGCAGCCAAGATATGGGGGGTAGCTTTAATGAAAAACTGTTTTTT. As protein: CASSQDMGGSFNEKLFF.

With regard to this clone: The junction differs from germline at one of its ends, possibly a read error. V is TRBV2 and J is TRBJ2-5, with D unclear. This CDR3 has 12 amino acids. Germline assignment: CDR1 SNHLY and CDR2 FYNNEI. The CDR3 here is CASLMVREIQYF. The CDR3, as DNA: TGTGCCAGCTTGATGGTTAGAGAGATCCAGTACTTC.

The chain uses TRBV5-1 and TRBJ2-1; D is possibly TRBD2 (6 bases). CDR3 length equals 15 residues. V shed 1 base and J shed 3 bases, with 11 bases lying between them. Germline lookup yields CDR1 SGHRS and CDR2 YFSETQ. Here the CDR3 reads CASSLPAGNYNEQFF. The CDR3 DNA follows: TGCGCCAGCAGCTTGCCAGCGGGCAACTACAATGAGCAGTTCTTC.

The chain employs TRBV30 and TRBJ1-2; 7 nucleotides line up with TRBD1. CDR3 length equals 14 residues. In germline, CDR1 is GTSNPN, CDR2 SVGIG (reference sequence). Losses at the gene ends were 0 bases for V and 8 bases for J; bases not matched to a gene: 9. CDR3 protein: CAWSVGGTARGYTF. In DNA form, the CDR3 reads TGTGCCTGGAGTGTGGGCGGGACAGCTCGGGGCTACACCTTC.

The chain carries TRBV5-1 and TRBJ1-1; possible D gene TRBD1, 6 bases. The CDR3 sequence is 13 residues long. Germline lookup yields CDR1 SGHRS and CDR2 YFSETQ. Deletions cut 2 bases from V and 7 bases from J, with 12 bases between. In DNA, the CDR3 is TGCGCCAGCAGCTTCGACAGGCGGTATGAAGCTTTCTTT. This encodes CASSFDRRYEAFF.

This chain links TRBV9 with TRBJ1-1; D is uncertain. Trimming shortened V by 0 bases and J by 2 bases, and 14 bases separated the two germline ends. Germline assignment: CDR1 SGDLS and CDR2 YYNGEE. This CDR3 is 16 amino acids long. The CDR3 region is CASSVARHGFNTEAFF. CDR3 bases: TGTGCCAGCAGCGTAGCTCGACACGGATTCAACACTGAAGCTTTCTTT.

CDR3 in amino acids: CASITLRGGPGELFF. The CDR3 DNA follows: TGTGCCAGCATCACATTGCGGGGGGGGCCCGGGGAGCTGTTTTTT. The chain carries TRBV28 and TRBJ2-2; 9 bases match TRBD2. The CDR3 is 15 amino acids. Per germline, CDR1 MDHEN and CDR2 SYDVKM. Unmatched junction bases numbered 9, after V lost 7 bases and J lost 6 bases.